This T cell receptor (beta chain) emerged from a study of Ad26.COV2.S vaccination and SARS-CoV-2 variants. Study-level results: Possible underestimation of total T cell responses by the TCR breadth and depth analyses was noted.

Libraries were prepared by immunoSEQ multiplex PCR; TCRdb keeps only in-frame clonotypes and omits some of them. Here the sample spans under 600,000 clones, 89% being singletons. Treatment: approximately 18 received Ad26.COV2.S at low or high dose, single or two shots; about 5 received placebo; per-sample allocation not given. Sampling took place 63 days after the first vaccine or placebo injection. The donor was a Boston adult aged 18-55 years. A note on this clone: What it binds is not known.

The sequences come from peripheral blood, collected in a trial of Ad26.COV2.S vaccine versus placebo. This TCR was sampled from a person aged 18-60 years who received the Ad26.COV2.S COVID-19 vaccine or a placebo.

CDR3 coding DNA: TGTGCCAGCACCCCAGGGTTGGCGTACTATGGCTACACCTTC. It codes for CASTPGLAYYGYTF. This chain joins TRBV9 and TRBJ1-2; D might be TRBD1 (5 bases). V was shortened by 6 bases and J by 3 bases, with 15 bases between the two germline ends. CDR1 is SGDLS and CDR2 is YYNGEE in the germline V gene. The CDR3 is made up of 14 amino acids.